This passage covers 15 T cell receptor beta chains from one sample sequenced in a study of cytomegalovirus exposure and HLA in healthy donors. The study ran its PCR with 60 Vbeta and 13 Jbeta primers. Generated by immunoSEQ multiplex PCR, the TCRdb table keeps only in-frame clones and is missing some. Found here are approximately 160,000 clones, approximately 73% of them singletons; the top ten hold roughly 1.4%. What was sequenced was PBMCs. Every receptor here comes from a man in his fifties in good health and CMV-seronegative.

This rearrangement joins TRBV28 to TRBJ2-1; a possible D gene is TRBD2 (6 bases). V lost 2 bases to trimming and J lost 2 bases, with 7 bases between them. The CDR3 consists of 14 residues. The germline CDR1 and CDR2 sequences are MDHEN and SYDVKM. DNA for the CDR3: TGTGCCAGCAGTTTAGCGGGGCCCTACAATGAGCAGTTCTTC. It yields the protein CASSLAGPYNEQFF.

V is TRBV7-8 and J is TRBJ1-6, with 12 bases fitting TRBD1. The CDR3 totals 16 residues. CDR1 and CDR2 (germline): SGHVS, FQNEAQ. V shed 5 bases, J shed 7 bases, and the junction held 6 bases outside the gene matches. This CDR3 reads CASSPRDRGLNSPLHF. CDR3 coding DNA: TGTGCCAGCAGCCCCCGGGACAGGGGGCTGAATTCACCCCTCCACTTT.

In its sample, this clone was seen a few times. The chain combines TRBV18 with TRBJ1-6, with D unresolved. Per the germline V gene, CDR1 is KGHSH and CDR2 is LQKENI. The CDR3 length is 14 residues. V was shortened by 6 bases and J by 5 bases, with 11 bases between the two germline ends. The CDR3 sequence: CASSPSRDNSPLHF. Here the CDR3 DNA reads TGTGCCAGCTCGCCCAGTCGGGATAATTCACCCCTCCACTTT.

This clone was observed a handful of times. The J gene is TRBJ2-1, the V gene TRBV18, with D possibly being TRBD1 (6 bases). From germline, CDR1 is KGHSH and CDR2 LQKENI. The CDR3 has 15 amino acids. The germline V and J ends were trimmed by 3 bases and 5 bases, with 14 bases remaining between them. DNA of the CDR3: TGTGCCAGCTCACCGTACAGGGAATCTGACAATGAGCAGTTCTTC. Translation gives CASSPYRESDNEQFF.

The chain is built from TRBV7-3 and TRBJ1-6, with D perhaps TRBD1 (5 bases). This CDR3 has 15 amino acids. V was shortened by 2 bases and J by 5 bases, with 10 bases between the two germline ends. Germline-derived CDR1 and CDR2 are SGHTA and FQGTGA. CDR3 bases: TGTGCCAGCAGCTTATTGGGGCAGGATAATTCACCCCTCCACTTT. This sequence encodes CASSLLGQDNSPLHF.

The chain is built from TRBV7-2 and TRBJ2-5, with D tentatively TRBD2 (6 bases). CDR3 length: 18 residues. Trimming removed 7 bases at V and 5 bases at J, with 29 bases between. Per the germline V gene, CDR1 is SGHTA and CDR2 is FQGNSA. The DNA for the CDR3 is TGTGCCAGCACCCCTCCCCCTTGGGAGGCAGCTATGGGTGAGACCCAGTACTTC. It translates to CASTPPPWEAAMGETQYF.

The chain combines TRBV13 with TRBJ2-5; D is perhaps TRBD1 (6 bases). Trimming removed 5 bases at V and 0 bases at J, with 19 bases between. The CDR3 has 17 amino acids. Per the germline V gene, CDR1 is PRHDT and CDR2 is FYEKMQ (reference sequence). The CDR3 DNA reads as TGTGCCAGCAGCCTAGCTCATGGCAGGGGACACCAAGAGACCCAGTACTTC. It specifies CASSLAHGRGHQETQYF.

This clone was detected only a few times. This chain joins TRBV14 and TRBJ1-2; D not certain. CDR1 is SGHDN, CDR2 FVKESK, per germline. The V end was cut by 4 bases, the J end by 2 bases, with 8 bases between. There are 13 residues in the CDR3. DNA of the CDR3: TGTGCCAGCAGCCCAGTTACCAACTATGGCTACACCTTC. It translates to CASSPVTNYGYTF.

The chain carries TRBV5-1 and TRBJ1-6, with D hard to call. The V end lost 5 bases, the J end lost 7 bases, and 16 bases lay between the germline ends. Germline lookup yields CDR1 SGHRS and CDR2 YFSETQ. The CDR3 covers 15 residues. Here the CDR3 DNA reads TGCGCCAGCAGGGCCAGCATGGGGAGGAATTCACCCCTCCACTTT. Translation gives CASRASMGRNSPLHF.

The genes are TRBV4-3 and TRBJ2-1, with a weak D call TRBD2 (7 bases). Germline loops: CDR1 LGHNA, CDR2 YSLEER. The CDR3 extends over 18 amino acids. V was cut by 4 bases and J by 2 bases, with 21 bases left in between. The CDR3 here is CASSPSPGGLSTYNEQFF. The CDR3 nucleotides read TGCGCCAGCAGCCCCTCTCCCGGGGGGCTGTCAACCTACAATGAGCAGTTCTTC.

The CDR3 loop reads CASNGQGAHGDTQYF. CDR3 nucleotides: TGTGCCAGCAACGGACAGGGGGCCCATGGAGATACGCAGTATTTT. The chain links TRBV2 to TRBJ2-3; 11 nucleotides agree with TRBD1. The CDR3 covers 15 residues. Germline CDR1 SNHLY, CDR2 FYNNEI. The V gene end was trimmed by 7 bases and the J gene end by 5 bases; junction bases not matched to a gene: 8.

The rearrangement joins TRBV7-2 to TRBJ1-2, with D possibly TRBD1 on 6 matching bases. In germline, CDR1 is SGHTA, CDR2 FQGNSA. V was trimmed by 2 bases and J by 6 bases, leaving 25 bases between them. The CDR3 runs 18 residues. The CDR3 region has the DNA TGTGCCAGCAGCTTAAGGATCGGCGGGGGGCGCACTTTGAATGGCTACACCTTC. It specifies CASSLRIGGGRTLNGYTF.

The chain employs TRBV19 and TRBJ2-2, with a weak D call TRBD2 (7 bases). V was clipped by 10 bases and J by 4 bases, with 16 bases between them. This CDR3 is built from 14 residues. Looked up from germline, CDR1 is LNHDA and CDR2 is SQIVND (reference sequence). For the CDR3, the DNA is TGTGCCACCTGGGCGGGGGCCCCCACCGGGGAGCTGTTTTTT. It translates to CATWAGAPTGELFF. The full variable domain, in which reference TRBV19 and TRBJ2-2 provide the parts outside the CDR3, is DGGITQSPKYLFRKEGQNVTLSCEQNLNHDAMYWYRQDPGQGLRLIYYSQIVNDFQKGDIAEGYSVSREKKESFPLTVTSAQKNPTAFYLCATWAGAPTGELFFGEGSRLTVL.

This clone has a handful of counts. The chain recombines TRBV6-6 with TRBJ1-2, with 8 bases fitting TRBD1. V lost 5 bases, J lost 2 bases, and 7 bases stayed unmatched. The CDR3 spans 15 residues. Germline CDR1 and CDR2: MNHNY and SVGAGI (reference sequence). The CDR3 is CASSPGGAENYGYTF. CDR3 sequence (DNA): TGTGCCAGCAGTCCAGGGGGCGCAGAGAACTATGGCTACACCTTC.

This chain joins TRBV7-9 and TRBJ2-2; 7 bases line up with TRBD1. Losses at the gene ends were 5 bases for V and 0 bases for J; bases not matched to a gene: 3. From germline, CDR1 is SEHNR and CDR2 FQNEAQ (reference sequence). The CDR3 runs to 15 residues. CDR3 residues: CASSPGTANTGELFF. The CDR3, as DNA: TGTGCCAGCAGCCCCGGGACAGCGAACACCGGGGAGCTGTTTTTT.